One sample yielded the 23 T cell receptor beta chains listed below, sequenced in a study of T cell changes during pregnancy in multiple sclerosis. Assay: immunoSEQ multiplex PCR; the TCRdb copy retains only in-frame clones and omits some. This repertoire shows 55,000 to 70,000 clones, 90% found once; its top ten account for around 2.3%. The sample consisted of peripheral blood, taken in the first trimester of pregnancy. Receptors originate from a female donor in good health, enrolled as a control in a pregnancy study.

The chain is built from TRBV21-1 and TRBJ1-3; TRBD1, the D gene given by the table, was not confirmed from the DNA. TRBV21-1 is described as a pseudogene. The CDR3 spans 14 residues. CDR3 protein: CASSERQGGNTIYF. In DNA form, the CDR3 reads TGTGCCAGCAGCGAAAGACAGGGTGGAAACACCATATATTTT.

The chain is built from TRBV11-2 and TRBJ2-5, with D maybe TRBD2 (5 bases). This CDR3 comprises 13 residues. The V gene's germline CDR1 is SGHAT and CDR2 FQNNGV. Deletions cut 2 bases from V and 5 bases from J, with 9 bases between. In DNA form, the CDR3 reads TGTGCCAGCAGCTTACGGGGTCGGGAGACCCAGTACTTC. Residues: CASSLRGRETQYF.

CDR3 protein: CASSTAGGRDHNEQFF. The CDR3 DNA sequence: TGCGCCAGCAGTACAGCGGGAGGTCGGGATCACAATGAGCAGTTCTTC. V and J are TRBV10-2 and TRBJ2-1; 9 bases line up with TRBD2. This CDR3 is built from 16 residues. V dropped 5 bases and J dropped 5; count of bases not matched to a gene: 10. Germline V gene sequence: CDR1 WSHSY, CDR2 SAAADI.

The table lists this clone with a few counts. The rearrangement joins TRBV5-1 to TRBJ2-6, with D uncertain. The CDR3 totals 14 residues. V shed 0 bases and J shed 3 bases, with 4 bases lying between them. Germline CDR1 reads SGHRS; CDR2 reads YFSETQ. CDR3 amino acids: CASSLADGANVLTF. The CDR3 region has the DNA TGCGCCAGCAGCTTGGCAGATGGGGCCAACGTCCTGACTTTC.

The chain couples TRBV6-5 to TRBJ2-1, with D possibly TRBD2 on 6 matching bases. The CDR3 extends over 16 amino acids. Trimming cost V 0 bases and J 7 bases, with 16 bases left between them. The germline V gene has CDR1 MNHEY and CDR2 SVGAGI. CDR3 amino acids: CASSYSSAGRSNEQFF. Written as DNA, the CDR3 is TGTGCCAGCAGTTACTCTTCGGCGGGACGGTCGAATGAGCAGTTCTTC.

The CDR3 sequence: CASRQSGPGQTNTEAFF. The DNA of the CDR3 is TGTGCCAGCAGACAGTCCGGGCCAGGACAGACGAACACTGAAGCTTTCTTT. The chain recombines TRBV28 with TRBJ1-1, with D maybe TRBD1 (6 bases). The CDR3 is made up of 17 amino acids. Per the germline V gene, CDR1 is MDHEN and CDR2 is SYDVKM. V lost 6 bases and J lost 1, with 21 bases in between.

The rearrangement uses TRBV19 and TRBJ1-1; 8 positions match TRBD1. CDR1 and CDR2 (germline): LNHDA, SQIVND (reference sequence). After removal of 6 bases from V and 4 bases from J, the junction contained 4 bases not matched to a gene. This CDR3 is 13 amino acids long. CDR3 nucleotides: TGTGCCAGTAGAACAGGGGGTACCACTGAAGCTTTCTTT. Residues: CASRTGGTTEAFF.

The rearrangement links TRBV28 to TRBJ2-7; no clear D. This CDR3 region has 12 residues. Germline CDR1 and CDR2: MDHEN and SYDVKM. Between the trimmed V and J ends, which lost 7 bases and 5 bases, there was a span of 12 bases. CDR3 bases: TGTGCCAGCACCTCCGGGTCGCACGAGCAGTACTTC. Translated, it gives CASTSGSHEQYF.

The rearrangement joins TRBV21-1 to TRBJ2-3; the DNA was not used to check the table's D call, TRBD1. TRBV21-1 is flagged as a pseudogene. The CDR3 loop spans 16 amino acids. The CDR3 nucleotides are TGTGCCAGCAGCAAAAACGGCGGACAGTATCAAGATACGCAGTATTTT. This encodes CASSKNGGQYQDTQYF.

The gene calls are TRBV29-1 and TRBJ2-2, with D perhaps TRBD1 (5 bases). V was pared by 0 bases and J by 6 bases, with 11 bases between. Germline V gene sequence: CDR1 SQVTM, CDR2 ANQGSEA. This CDR3 spans 14 amino acids. The CDR3 coding sequence is TGCAGCGTTGAAGATTCCCAGGGTTCCGGGGAGCTGTTTTTT. This translates into CSVEDSQGSGELFF.

The chain recombines TRBV29-1 with TRBJ2-5, with D possibly matching TRBD1 (5 bases). Trimming stripped 2 bases from V and 2 bases from J, with 6 bases between. The germline V gene has CDR1 SQVTM and CDR2 ANQGSEA. The CDR3 runs to 12 residues. CDR3 sequence (DNA): TGCAGCGTTGAACGACAGCAAGAGACCCAGTACTTC. Protein sequence: CSVERQQETQYF.

The chain couples TRBV5-6 to TRBJ1-4; 10 nucleotides line up with TRBD1. Germline CDR1 and CDR2: SGHDT and YYEEEE. The CDR3 totals 14 residues. V lost 4 bases to trimming and J lost 8 bases; unmatched junction nucleotides: 5. CDR3 sequence (DNA): TGTGCCAGCAGCGGCGGGACAGGGGACGAAAAACTGTTTTTT. Its translation: CASSGGTGDEKLFF.

This chain links TRBV6-4 with TRBJ2-1; D perhaps matches TRBD1 (5 bases). The CDR3 extends over 15 amino acids. V was cut by 3 bases and J by 4 bases, with 13 bases left in between. Germline V CDR1 and CDR2: MRHNA, SNTAGT. CDR3: CASSDGLGDYNEQFF. CDR3 DNA: TGTGCCAGCAGTGATGGTTTAGGGGATTACAATGAGCAGTTCTTC.

The table lists this clone with a count of one. The chain employs TRBV30 and TRBJ2-7; TRBD2 agrees at 15 bases. The germline CDR1 and CDR2 sequences are GTSNPN and SVGIG (reference sequence). V gave up 0 bases and J gave up 0 bases; unmatched junction bases: 6. CDR3 length equals 18 residues. CDR3 region: CAWSVGTSGGRSSYEQYF. CDR3 DNA sequence: TGTGCCTGGAGTGTAGGGACTAGCGGGGGGCGAAGCTCCTACGAGCAGTACTTC.

V gene TRBV5-1 combines with J gene TRBJ2-1; TRBD1 matches 7 bases. Germline CDR1 SGHRS, CDR2 YFSETQ. CDR3 length: 14 amino acids. Germline trimming cut 2 bases from V and 4 bases from J; bases unmatched to any gene: 3. CDR3 loop: CASSFGDSYNEQFF. The CDR3 DNA sequence: TGCGCCAGCAGCTTCGGGGACAGTTACAATGAGCAGTTCTTC.

This clone was recorded once. The chain joins TRBV10-3 to TRBJ1-2; the match to TRBD1 covers 9 bases. The V gene's germline CDR1 is ENHRY and CDR2 SYGVKD. CDR3 length equals 17 residues. After removal of 4 bases from V and 7 bases from J, the junction contained 16 bases not matched to a gene. CDR3 in DNA: TGTGCCATCAGTGCCCACAAGGGGACCACAGGGGGCTCTGGCTACACCTTC. Protein sequence: CAISAHKGTTGGSGYTF.

The chain links TRBV19 to TRBJ2-2; 7 bases fit TRBD2. The V gene end was trimmed by 3 bases and the J gene end by 4 bases; junction bases not matched to a gene: 5. The V gene's germline CDR1 is LNHDA and CDR2 SQIVND (reference sequence). The CDR3 covers 15 residues. This CDR3 reads CASSIAGEGTGELFF. In DNA, the CDR3 is TGTGCCAGTAGTATTGCGGGAGAGGGCACCGGGGAGCTGTTTTTT.

V is TRBV19 and J is TRBJ2-3; no firm D call. CDR3 length equals 12 residues. The ends were cut back, 1 base at V and 13 bases at J, with 12 bases in the middle. In germline, CDR1 is LNHDA, CDR2 SQIVND (reference sequence). The CDR3: CASSIGRSAEYF. CDR3 nucleotides: TGTGCCAGTAGTATAGGACGCTCCGCGGAGTATTTT.

This chain connects TRBV5-6 to TRBJ2-5; D not resolved. The V end was cut by 2 bases, the J end by 5 bases, with 16 bases between. Germline V gives CDR1 SGHDT, CDR2 YYEEEE. CDR3 length equals 15 residues. Here the CDR3 reads CASSLKASYAETQYF. The CDR3 bases are TGTGCCAGCAGCTTAAAGGCTAGTTACGCGGAGACCCAGTACTTC. The full variable domain, with the rest looked up from reference TRBV5-6 and TRBJ2-5, is DAGVTQSPTHLIKTRGQQVTLRCSPKSGHDTVSWYQQALGQGPQFIFQYYEEEERQRGNFPDRFSGHQFPNYSSELNVNALLLGDSALYLCASSLKASYAETQYFGPGTRLLVL.

In its sample, this clone was seen once. The chain combines TRBV11-2 with TRBJ1-2, with TRBD1 as a possible D gene (6 bases). CDR1 and CDR2 from the germline V gene are SGHAT and FQNNGV. With 3 bases removed from V and 1 base from J, the gap between germline ends came to 12 bases. The CDR3 has 15 residues. CDR3 residues: CASSFAGAFNYGYTF. The CDR3 DNA is TGTGCCAGCAGCTTCGCAGGGGCCTTTAACTATGGCTACACCTTC.

This clone appeared a few times. This sequence joins TRBV6-1 and TRBJ1-2; 7 positions match TRBD1. CDR1 and CDR2 (germline): MNHNS, SASEGT. Germline trimming cut 4 bases from V and 0 bases from J; bases unmatched to any gene: 5. The CDR3 is 15 amino acids. The CDR3 is CASSGGTESNYGYTF. The CDR3 DNA sequence: TGTGCCAGCAGTGGTGGGACAGAGTCTAACTATGGCTACACCTTC.

V usage is TRBV9 and J usage is TRBJ1-3; no clear D gene. V lost 3 bases to trimming and J lost 0 bases, with 16 bases between them. The CDR3 length is 17 residues. Germline V gives CDR1 SGDLS, CDR2 YYNGEE. The CDR3 region has the DNA TGTGCCAGCAGCGAAACCGGGTCCTCTTCCTCTGGAAACACCATATATTTT. The encoded protein is CASSETGSSSSGNTIYF. The full variable domain, in which reference TRBV9 and TRBJ1-3 provide the parts outside the CDR3, is DSGVTQTPKHLITATGQRVTLRCSPRSGDLSVYWYQQSLDQGLQFLIQYYNGEERAKGNILERFSAQQFPDLHSELNLSSLELGDSALYFCASSETGSSSSGNTIYFGEGSWLTVV.

This clone was observed once. J is TRBJ1-5 and V is TRBV27; tentatively, D is TRBD1 (5 bases). V was clipped by 4 bases and J by 6 bases, with 19 bases between them. Germline CDR1 is MNHEY and CDR2 is SMNVEV (reference sequence). The CDR3 spans 16 residues. CDR3 sequence (DNA): TGTGCCAGCAGTTCCCAGGGATGGGGGGTAAGTCAGCCCCAGCATTTT. It specifies CASSSQGWGVSQPQHF.